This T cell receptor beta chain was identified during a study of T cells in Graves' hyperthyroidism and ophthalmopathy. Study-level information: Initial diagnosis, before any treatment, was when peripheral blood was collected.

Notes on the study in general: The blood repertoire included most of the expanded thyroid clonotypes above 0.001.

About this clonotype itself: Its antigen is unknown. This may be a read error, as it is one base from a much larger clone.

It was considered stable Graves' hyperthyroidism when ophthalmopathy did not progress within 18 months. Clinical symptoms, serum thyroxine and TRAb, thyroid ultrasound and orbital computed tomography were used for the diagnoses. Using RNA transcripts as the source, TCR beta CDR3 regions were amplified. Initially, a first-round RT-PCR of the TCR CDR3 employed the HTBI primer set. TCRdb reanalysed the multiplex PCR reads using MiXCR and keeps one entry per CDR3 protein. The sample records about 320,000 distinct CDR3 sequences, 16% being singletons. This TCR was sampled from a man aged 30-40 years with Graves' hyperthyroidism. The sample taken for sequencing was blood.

CDR3 DNA sequence: TGTGCCAGCTCACCATTCACTAGCTGCAATGAGCAGTTCTTC. Translation gives CASSPFTSCNEQFF. This chain joins TRBV18 and TRBJ2-1; TRBD2 might be the D (6 bases). CDR1 is KGHSH, CDR2 LQKENI, per germline. V lost 2 bases, J lost 6 bases, and 11 bases lay in between. This CDR3 region has 14 residues.